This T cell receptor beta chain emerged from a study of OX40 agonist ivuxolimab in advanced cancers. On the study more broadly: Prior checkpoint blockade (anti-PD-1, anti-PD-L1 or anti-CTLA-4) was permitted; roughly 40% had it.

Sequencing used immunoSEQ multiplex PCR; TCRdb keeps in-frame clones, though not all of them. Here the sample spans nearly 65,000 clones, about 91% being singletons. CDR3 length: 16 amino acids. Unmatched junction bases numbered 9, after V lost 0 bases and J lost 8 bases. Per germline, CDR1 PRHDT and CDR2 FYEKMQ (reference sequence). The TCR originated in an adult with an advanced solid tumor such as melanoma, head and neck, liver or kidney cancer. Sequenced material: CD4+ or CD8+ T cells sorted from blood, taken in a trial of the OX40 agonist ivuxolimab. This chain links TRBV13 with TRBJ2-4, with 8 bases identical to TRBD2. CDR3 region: CASSLGSGRALDIQYF. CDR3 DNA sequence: TGTGCCAGCAGCTTAGGGTCCGGGAGGGCCTTGGACATTCAGTACTTC.